These T cell receptor beta chains were read from a single sample in a study of blood T cell repertoires in COVID-19. The repertoire was sequenced with immunoSEQ multiplex PCR; TCRdb's copy has only in-frame clones and lacks some. This repertoire shows hundreds of thousands of clones, approximately 86% found once; its top ten account for about 9.8%. Sample: PBMCs or T cells enriched from blood (not recorded which). The receptors shown here come from a woman under 30 who had recovered from COVID-19. The conserved cysteine and the conserved F or W are not part of the CDR3 here.

j_call v_call cdr3_aa
TRBJ1-5 TRBV6-2/TRBV6-3 ASSYGWGDQPQH
TRBJ1-1 TRBV6-5 ASSPRQGSTEAF
TRBJ1-4 TRBV28 ASSPIDPYATNEKLF
TRBJ1-2 TRBV6-1 ASSEGTTGHRVKGYT
TRBJ1-3 TRBV4-2 ASSQDKWTGSGNTIY
TRBJ2-5 TRBV12-5 ASGLGGPAAETQY
TRBJ1-2 TRBV19 ASSIRQGIYGYT
TRBJ1-2 TRBV5-1 ASSLGPTENYGYT
TRBJ2-7 TRBV28 ASCRRRGLSYEQY
TRBJ2-2 TRBV6-6 ASSYGTGAIGELF
TRBJ2-7 TRBV5-1 ASSLRYPPGSSGRYEPKY
TRBJ1-2 TRBV4-3 ASSQDIRAYYGYT
TRBJ2-6 TRBV14 ASTPSSGANVLT
TRBJ2-1 TRBV20-1 SASVSGRSGEQF
TRBJ2-7 TRBV5-1 ASSLGLAGPYEQY
TRBJ1-2 TRBV5-1 ASSPLGGQDSFRYGYT
TRBJ1-2 TRBV27 ASGPTGAVYGYT
TRBJ1-2 TRBV5-4 ASSSRDRGHYGYT
TRBJ2-5 TRBV4-2 ASSQEGTSVTY
TRBJ2-5 TRBV18 ASVDRSGETQY
TRBJ2-1 TRBV4-3 ASSQTSGAYNEQF
TRBJ1-3 TRBV3-1/TRBV3-2 ASSPSQGNTIY
TRBJ2-1 TRBV28 ASMKQGEQF
TRBJ1-3 TRBV3-1/TRBV3-2 ASSQELGHLSSGNTIY
TRBJ1-1 TRBV9 ASSAGQGEAF
TRBJ1-4 TRBV10-3 AISDGEDEKLF
TRBJ2-3 TRBV3-1/TRBV3-2 ASKGGGSTDTQY
TRBJ2-7 TRBV11-1 ASSLAGTSYEQY
TRBJ2-5 TRBV4-3 ASSQDWLAGGTPQY
TRBJ2-7 TRBV28 ASSGKPTGTSFYEQY
TRBJ2-7 TRBV4-1 ASSQVPGRTAYEQY
TRBJ1-2 TRBV19 ASSIDRVWGYT
TRBJ2-2 TRBV27 ASSQIQGANPGELF
TRBJ2-3 TRBV7-6 ASSLFVDRGSTDTQY
TRBJ2-7 TRBV10-3 AISESASGYEQY
TRBJ2-5 TRBV5-1 ASSELRETQY
TRBJ2-2 TRBV7-9 ASSKGLAGRANTGELF
TRBJ2-1 TRBV28 ASRHSGTRRNEQF
TRBJ2-5 TRBV28 ASSLRVTGGRETQY
TRBJ1-1 TRBV5-4 ASSLEPGNTEAF
TRBJ2-7 TRBV2 ASSEGYPKGFKAEQY
TRBJ2-1 TRBV7-8 ASLTTSGNNEQF
TRBJ1-5 TRBV19 ASRRTGEVQPQH
TRBJ1-2 TRBV7-9 ASSLDDRGRGGYT
TRBJ2-7 TRBV3-1/TRBV3-2 ASSLNPLIRGVTYEQY
TRBJ1-6 TRBV28 ASSGGGSYNSPLH
TRBJ1-3 TRBV25-1 ASSGDINSGNTIY